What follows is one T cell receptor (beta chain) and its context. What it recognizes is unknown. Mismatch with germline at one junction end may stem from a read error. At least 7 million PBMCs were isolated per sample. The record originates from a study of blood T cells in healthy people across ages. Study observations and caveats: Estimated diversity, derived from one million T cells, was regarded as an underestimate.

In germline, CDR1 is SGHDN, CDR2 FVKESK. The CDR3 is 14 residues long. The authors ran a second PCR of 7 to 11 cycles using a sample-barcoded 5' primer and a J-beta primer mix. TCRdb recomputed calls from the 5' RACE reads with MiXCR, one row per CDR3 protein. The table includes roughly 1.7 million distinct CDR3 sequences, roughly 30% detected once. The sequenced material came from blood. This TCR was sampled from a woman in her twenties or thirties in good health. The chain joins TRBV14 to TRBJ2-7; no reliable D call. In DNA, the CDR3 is TGTGCCAGTAGCCCTACACCGAGAGCCTACGAGCAGTACTTC. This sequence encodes CASSPTPRAYEQYF.